These 16 T cell receptor beta chains were sequenced from one sample in a study of blood T cell repertoires in COVID-19. Using immunoSEQ multiplex PCR, the repertoire was profiled, and TCRdb retains in-frame clones only, with some absent. The sample consists of 93,000 or so clones, about 85% of them appearing once. The specimen sequenced was peripheral blood. Receptors originate from a man over 45 in a cohort sampled during active COVID-19.

The chain links TRBV5-4 to TRBJ2-6, with a weak D call TRBD2 (6 bases). CDR1 SGHNT and CDR2 YYREEE come from the germline V gene (reference sequence). The length of the CDR3 is 17 residues. Trimming took off 3 bases at V and 4 bases at J, with 17 bases between the two ends. Here the CDR3 DNA reads TGTGCCAGCAGCTCGCCGACTAGTGGTAACGGGGCCAACGTCCTGACTTTC. This codes for CASSSPTSGNGANVLTF.

The V and J genes are TRBV6-6 and TRBJ2-7; possibly TRBD1 for D (6 bases). The germline V and J ends were trimmed by 1 base and 0 bases, with 13 bases remaining between them. The CDR3 runs to 16 residues. Germline V CDR1 and CDR2: MNHNY, SVGAGI (reference sequence). The CDR3 here is CASSYLVPTGSYEQYF. The CDR3 DNA reads TGTGCCAGCAGTTACTTAGTACCGACAGGCTCCTACGAGCAGTACTTC.

The rearrangement links TRBV11-2 to TRBJ2-7; unclear D gene. The CDR3 spans 14 residues. Deletions cut 3 bases from V and 4 bases from J, with 13 bases between. Germline assignment: CDR1 SGHAT and CDR2 FQNNGV. The CDR3 DNA follows: TGTGCCAGCAGCTTGGGCAGGATGCAATACGAGCAGTACTTC. It yields the protein CASSLGRMQYEQYF.

This clone was picked up a small number of times. V usage is TRBV10-1 and J usage is TRBJ2-2, with D possibly being TRBD2 (6 bases). V dropped 2 bases and J dropped 4 bases, with 11 bases sitting between them. The CDR3 spans 15 residues. The germline V gene encodes CDR1 WNHNN and CDR2 SYGVQD (reference sequence). CDR3 sequence reads: CASSEARGRTGELFF. The CDR3 DNA reads TGCGCCAGCAGTGAGGCGCGGGGACGCACCGGGGAGCTGTTTTTT.

CDR3 in amino acids: CASSSPAGTGVGEQYV. CDR3 nucleotide sequence: TGTGCCAGCAGCTCGCCCGCCGGGACAGGGGTCGGGGAGCAGTACGTC. The chain recombines TRBV28 with TRBJ2-7; 10 bases align to TRBD1. V shed 6 bases and J 7 bases; nucleotides not matched to a gene: 15. The CDR3 is 16 residues long. From germline, CDR1 is MDHEN and CDR2 SYDVKM.

This clone was recorded only once. CDR3 coding DNA: TGTGCCAGCAGCTCCCGTTCGGGGACAGGGGGCGGCGTGAACACTGAAGCTTTCTTT. Encoded protein: CASSSRSGTGGGVNTEAFF. J is TRBJ1-1 and V is TRBV7-9, with 12 nucleotides matching TRBD1. With 4 bases clipped from V and 0 bases from J, the junction kept 12 bases outside the gene matches. The CDR3 sequence is 19 residues long. The germline CDR1 and CDR2 sequences are SEHNR and FQNEAQ (reference sequence).

V usage is TRBV24-1 and J usage is TRBJ2-3; weak D call: TRBD2 (5 bases). Looked up from germline, CDR1 is KGHDR and CDR2 is SFDVKD. V lost 6 bases, J lost 3 bases, and 6 bases lay in between. The CDR3 sequence is 12 residues long. DNA for the CDR3: TGTGCCACCAGTTCGGGAACAGATACGCAGTATTTT. It encodes CATSSGTDTQYF.

This chain connects TRBV13 to TRBJ2-7, with 8 positions matching TRBD1. The CDR3 has 15 residues. The germline V gene has CDR1 PRHDT and CDR2 FYEKMQ (reference sequence). J lost 6 bases, V lost 4 bases, and 11 bases had no gene match. CDR3 nucleotides: TGTGCCAGCAGCTCGACGGGGGACAGGAACGGCGAGCAGTACTTC. This encodes CASSSTGDRNGEQYF. The full variable domain, its missing parts supplied by reference TRBV13 and TRBJ2-7, is AAGVIQSPRHLIKEKRETATLKCYPIPRHDTVYWYQQGPGQDPQFLISFYEKMQSDKGSIPDRFSAQQFSDYHSELNMSSLELGDSALYFCASSSTGDRNGEQYFGPGTRLTVT.

This clone came up a few times. This rearrangement joins TRBV19 to TRBJ1-5; D is uncertain. Germline V gene sequence: CDR1 LNHDA, CDR2 SQIVND (reference sequence). Trimming removed 7 bases from V and 9 bases from J, with 10 bases in between. This CDR3 has 11 residues. The CDR3, as DNA: TGTGCCAGTAAAATGTCGGGGCCCCAGCATTTT. The encoded protein is CASKMSGPQHF.

This chain joins TRBV16 and TRBJ1-2; possible D gene TRBD1, 5 bases. CDR3 length: 14 amino acids. Germline values: CDR1 KGHSY, CDR2 FQNENV. The germline V and J ends were trimmed by 5 bases and 1 base, with 11 bases remaining between them. The CDR3 DNA reads as TGTGCCAGCAGCAAACGGCAGGGTAACTATGGCTACACCTTC. This translates into CASSKRQGNYGYTF. Full variable domain (rest looked up from reference TRBV16 and TRBJ1-2): GEEVAQTPKHLVRGEGQKAKLYCAPIKGHSYVFWYQQVLKNEFKFLISFQNENVFDETGMPKERFSAKCLPNSPCSLEIQATKLEDSAVYFCASSKRQGNYGYTFGSGTRLTVV.

J is TRBJ1-1 and V is TRBV5-1, with D maybe TRBD1 (6 bases). This CDR3 contains 14 residues. With 4 bases removed from V and 4 bases from J, the gap between germline ends came to 14 bases. CDR1 and CDR2 from the germline V gene are SGHRS and YFSETQ. The CDR3 nucleotides read TGCGCCAGCAGCCCCCGGGAAGGGGGCACTGAAGCTTTCTTT. Translated, it gives CASSPREGGTEAFF.

The gene calls are TRBV28 and TRBJ1-1, with a tentative D call TRBD1 (6 bases). This CDR3 region has 14 residues. Trimming left V 5 bases short and J 4 bases short, with 14 bases between. Germline CDR1 and CDR2: MDHEN and SYDVKM. CDR3 amino acids: CASSVGGFGTEAFF. CDR3 coding DNA: TGTGCCAGCAGTGTAGGGGGATTTGGCACTGAAGCTTTCTTT.

The chain couples TRBV5-4 to TRBJ2-1, with 9 bases identical to TRBD1. CDR1 is SGHNT and CDR2 is YYREEE in the germline V gene (reference sequence). The CDR3 has 15 residues. V trimming: 4 bases; J trimming: 4 bases; junction bases outside the gene matches: 6. CDR3 DNA sequence: TGTGCCAGCAGCATAGGGGGGACAGGGTACAATGAGCAGTTCTTC. This codes for CASSIGGTGYNEQFF. The complete variable domain, with remaining parts taken from reference TRBV5-4 and TRBJ2-1, reads ETGVTQSPTHLIKTRGQQVTLRCSSQSGHNTVSWYQQALGQGPQFIFQYYREEENGRGNFPPRFSGLQFPNYSSELNVNALELDDSALYLCASSIGGTGYNEQFFGPGTRLTVL.

The V and J genes are TRBV6-5 and TRBJ1-6, with 9 bases that match TRBD1. Unmatched junction bases numbered 8, after V lost 7 bases and J lost 7 bases. The CDR3 spans 15 residues. Germline V lookup: CDR1 MNHEY, CDR2 SVGAGI. CDR3 region: CASTQVGQGNSPLHF. The CDR3 bases are TGTGCCAGCACCCAGGTGGGACAGGGAAATTCACCCCTCCACTTT.

Only one count was recorded for this clone. As DNA, the CDR3 is TGTGCCAGCAGTCAGGGGGGCAAGGACGAGCAGTACGTC. This gives the protein CASSQGGKDEQYV. This chain joins TRBV5-5 and TRBJ2-7; a possible D gene is TRBD1 (7 bases). There are 13 residues in the CDR3. Trimming removed 5 bases from V and 5 bases from J, with 14 bases in between. CDR1 and CDR2 from the germline V gene are SGHKS and YYEKEE (reference sequence).

The rearrangement joins TRBV7-9 to TRBJ2-1; TRBD2 aligns across 12 bases. Per the germline V gene, CDR1 is SEHNR and CDR2 is FQNEAQ (reference sequence). This CDR3 contains 18 residues. V was pared by 4 bases and J by 9 bases, with 16 bases of the junction left unmatched. As DNA, the CDR3 is TGTGCCAGCAGCTCCACGACTAGCGGGGGTCCCTGGGGGGGTGAGCAGTTCTTC. It translates to CASSSTTSGGPWGGEQFF.